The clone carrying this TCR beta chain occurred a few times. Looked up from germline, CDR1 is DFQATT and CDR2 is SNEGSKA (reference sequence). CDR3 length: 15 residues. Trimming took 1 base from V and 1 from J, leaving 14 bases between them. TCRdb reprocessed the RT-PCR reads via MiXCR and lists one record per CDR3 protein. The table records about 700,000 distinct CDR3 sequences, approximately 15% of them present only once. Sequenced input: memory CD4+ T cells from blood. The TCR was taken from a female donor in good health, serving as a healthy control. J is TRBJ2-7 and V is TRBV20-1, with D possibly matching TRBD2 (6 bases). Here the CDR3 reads CSARGYRRGSYEQYF. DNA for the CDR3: TGCAGTGCTAGAGGGTATAGGCGGGGATCCTACGAGCAGTACTTC.